The 9 T cell receptor beta chains given below trace back to one sample, sequenced in a study of CD8+ T cells in alopecia areata. The authors extracted RNA and reverse transcribed it into cDNA as the sequencing template. The repertoire was sequenced with immunoSEQ multiplex PCR; TCRdb's copy has only in-frame clones and lacks some. Here the sample spans roughly 97,000 clones, approximately 42% being singletons. Source material: CD4+ T cells sorted from blood. These receptors came from a human donor with alopecia areata.

The chain joins TRBV30 to TRBJ2-7; 7 bases line up with TRBD2. V gave up 1 base and J gave up 3 bases; unmatched junction bases: 6. Per germline, CDR1 GTSNPN and CDR2 SVGIG (reference sequence). CDR3 length: 14 residues. The CDR3 here is CAWSGASGFYEQYF. The CDR3 region has the DNA TGTGCCTGGAGTGGGGCTAGCGGTTTCTACGAGCAGTACTTC.

This chain connects TRBV28 to TRBJ2-3; D could derive from TRBD1 or TRBD2 (5 bases each). V was pared by 2 bases and J by 0 bases, with 9 bases between. The germline V gene encodes CDR1 MDHEN and CDR2 SYDVKM. The CDR3 runs to 15 residues. CDR3 loop: CASSLPGLSTDTQYF. The CDR3 nucleotides read TGTGCCAGCAGTTTACCGGGGCTAAGCACAGATACGCAGTATTTT.

This clone appeared a few times. V and J are TRBV18 and TRBJ2-7, with D possibly being TRBD1 (5 bases). The V gene lost 2 bases and the J gene lost 1 base, with 18 bases spanning the gap. The CDR3 has 17 amino acids. From germline, CDR1 is KGHSH and CDR2 LQKENI. The CDR3 spells CASSPGPRQTESYEQYF. The CDR3 nucleotides are TGTGCCAGCTCACCAGGCCCCCGACAGACAGAGTCCTACGAGCAGTACTTC.

This clone was picked up a small number of times. Other DNA sequences in this sample translate to the same CDR3. The V gene is TRBV30, the J gene TRBJ2-5; 7 bases agree with TRBD1. This CDR3 spans 12 amino acids. Germline V lookup: CDR1 GTSNPN, CDR2 SVGIG (reference sequence). J gave up 5 bases and V 5 bases, and 5 bases lay outside the gene matches. CDR3 residues: CAWSGGRETQYF. The CDR3 bases are TGTGCCTGGTCAGGGGGTCGGGAGACCCAGTACTTC.

This clone was seen a handful of times. The chain has TRBV6-1 and TRBJ1-5, with D perhaps matching TRBD1 (5 bases). V lost 10 bases and J 2 bases, leaving 18 bases between the germline ends. Germline loops: CDR1 MNHNS, CDR2 SASEGT. The CDR3 spans 15 residues. The CDR3 region is CATQRGLPGNQPQHF. The CDR3 region has the DNA TGTGCCACCCAAAGGGGATTACCTGGCAATCAGCCCCAGCATTTT.

The J gene is TRBJ2-1, the V gene TRBV7-9; 7 bases fit TRBD2. CDR3 length: 16 residues. Germline V gene sequence: CDR1 SEHNR, CDR2 FQNEAQ (reference sequence). The J segment lost 4 bases and the V segment lost 1 base, leaving 7 bases of the junction unmatched. The DNA for the CDR3 is TGTGCCAGCAGCTTAGTTCGGACTAGACCTTACAATGAGCAGTTCTTC. This translates into CASSLVRTRPYNEQFF.

The chain is built from TRBV7-9 and TRBJ2-5, with 10 bases lining up with TRBD2. Germline CDR1 SEHNR, CDR2 FQNEAQ (reference sequence). CDR3 length: 15 amino acids. With 5 bases clipped from V and 2 bases from J, the junction kept 5 bases outside the gene matches. The CDR3 DNA follows: TGTGCCAGCAGCATCGGACTAGCGGAACAAGAGACCCAGTACTTC. It translates to CASSIGLAEQETQYF.

The chain uses TRBV30 and TRBJ2-2, with 11 bases identical to TRBD2. This CDR3 contains 14 residues. V was clipped by 7 bases and J by 1 base; unmatched bases: 2. Germline V gene sequence: CDR1 GTSNPN, CDR2 SVGIG (reference sequence). CDR3 sequence (DNA): TGTGCCTTCGGGACTAGCGGGAACACCGGGGAGCTGTTTTTT. This sequence encodes CAFGTSGNTGELFF.

The rearrangement links TRBV15 to TRBJ2-5, with 7 bases fitting TRBD1. This CDR3 region has 14 residues. Per the germline V gene, CDR1 is LNHNV and CDR2 is YYDKDF (reference sequence). The trim removed 0 bases at V and 4 bases at J, leaving 2 bases unmatched. The chain's CDR3 is CATSRDTGAETQYF. For the CDR3, the DNA is TGTGCCACCAGCAGAGATACAGGGGCAGAGACCCAGTACTTC.